A single sample is the source of the 19 T cell receptor beta chains below, sequenced in a study of T-cell memory formation after mild COVID-19. TCRdb passed the 5' RACE reads through MiXCR, listing each CDR3 protein once. The table lists about 320,000 distinct CDR3 sequences, approximately 14% of them singletons. Input material: PBMCs or a T cell subset sorted from them (not recorded which). These receptor sequences come from a man aged 18 to 35 who had mild COVID-19 (a few samples of this study predate the infection). Cell type and time point are not known.

The rearrangement joins TRBV5-6 to TRBJ2-1, with 7 nucleotides matching TRBD2. J lost 7 bases, V lost 3 bases, and 7 bases had no gene match. Germline CDR1 reads SGHDT; CDR2 reads YYEEEE. This CDR3 is 14 amino acids long. CDR3 protein: CASSWSWGGNEQFF. CDR3 DNA: TGTGCCAGCAGCTGGAGTTGGGGGGGTAATGAGCAGTTCTTC.

V and J are TRBV6-2 or TRBV6-3 and TRBJ2-4, with D possibly being TRBD2 (7 bases). There are 16 residues in the CDR3. With 2 bases removed from V and 3 bases from J, the gap between germline ends came to 14 bases. CDR1 is MNHEY, CDR2 SVGEGT, per germline. DNA of the CDR3: TGTGCCAGCAGTTACGGGGGGGCTTTGGTCAAAAACATTCAGTACTTC. This translates into CASSYGGALVKNIQYF.

This clonotype has at least ten counts. The chain is built from TRBV5-1 and TRBJ2-3; possibly TRBD2 for D (6 bases). The V and J ends lost 4 bases and 7 bases respectively, with 19 bases between them. The CDR3 extends over 15 amino acids. Germline V gene lookup returns CDR1 SGHRS and CDR2 YFSETQ. The CDR3 DNA reads as TGCGCCAGCAGCAACTCTTACTATAGCGGTCATACGCAGTATTTT. This sequence encodes CASSNSYYSGHTQYF.

This clonotype was detected a few times. The chain links TRBV5-1 to TRBJ2-3; 12 bases are shared with TRBD2. Losses at the gene ends were 0 bases for V and 3 bases for J; bases not matched to a gene: 5. The germline V gene has CDR1 SGHRS and CDR2 YFSETQ. The CDR3 sequence is 17 residues long. In DNA form, the CDR3 reads TGCGCCAGCAGCTTGGGACTAGCGGGGGTTGGAACAGATACGCAGTATTTT. Translation: CASSLGLAGVGTDTQYF.

The chain is built from TRBV12-3 or TRBV12-4 and TRBJ1-2; no clear D gene. The CDR3 loop spans 11 amino acids. Deletions cut 8 bases from V and 2 bases from J, with 6 bases between. The CDR3 coding sequence is TGTGCCAGCGCGGGGAACTATGGCTACACCTTC. This sequence encodes CASAGNYGYTF.

This clonotype was observed at least ten times. V and J are TRBV4-2 and TRBJ2-3, with 10 bases fitting TRBD2. In germline, CDR1 is LGHNA, CDR2 YNFKEQ. Trimming removed 0 bases from V and 4 bases from J; junction bases left unmatched: 4. The CDR3 totals 16 residues. The DNA for the CDR3 is TGTGCCAGCAGCCAAGATCAGCGGGGGGGCCCAGATACGCAGTATTTT. It encodes CASSQDQRGGPDTQYF.

The sample holds a few counts of this clonotype. This sequence joins TRBV11-2 and TRBJ2-5, with a tentative D call TRBD2 (5 bases). Trimming took 1 base from V and 1 from J, leaving 13 bases between them. The length of the CDR3 is 16 residues. The germline CDR1 and CDR2 sequences are SGHAT and FQNNGV. The CDR3 is CASSLVSSRGQETQYF. CDR3 DNA: TGTGCCAGCAGCTTAGTTTCGTCCCGGGGCCAAGAGACCCAGTACTTC.

CDR3 DNA sequence: TGTGCCAGCGCGGCCTACGGTAGCATTCAGTACTTC. It yields the protein CASAAYGSIQYF. The V gene is TRBV7-9, the J gene TRBJ2-4; unclear D gene. Looked up from germline, CDR1 is SEHNR and CDR2 is FQNEAQ (reference sequence). V lost 8 bases, J lost 9 bases, and 14 bases lay in between. This CDR3 has 12 amino acids.

This chain links TRBV28 with TRBJ2-3; 7 bases are a match to TRBD1. J was trimmed by 5 bases and V by 6 bases; bases with no gene match: 14. Germline CDR1 is MDHEN and CDR2 is SYDVKM. There are 16 residues in the CDR3. The CDR3, as DNA: TGTGCCAGCAGCCTGACGACTAACCGGGACAGAGATACGCAGTATTTT. Amino acids: CASSLTTNRDRDTQYF.

This sequence joins TRBV29-1 and TRBJ1-2; 7 nucleotides align to TRBD1. Germline CDR1 SQVTM, CDR2 ANQGSEA. V gave up 7 bases and J gave up 2 bases; unmatched junction bases: 4. The CDR3 has 12 residues. CDR3 sequence reads: CSGGGQNYGYTF. The CDR3 coding sequence is TGCAGCGGGGGGGGACAGAACTATGGCTACACCTTC.

The table lists this clonotype with many counts. The genes are TRBV5-1 and TRBJ2-1, with a tentative D call TRBD1 (8 bases). In germline, CDR1 is SGHRS, CDR2 YFSETQ. The length of the CDR3 is 15 residues. V gave up 0 bases and J gave up 8 bases, with 15 bases separating them. CDR3 protein: CASSLARQGRDEQFF. In DNA form, the CDR3 reads TGCGCCAGCAGCTTGGCCCGACAGGGGAGGGATGAGCAGTTCTTC.

This clonotype was picked up a small number of times. The CDR3 nucleotides are TGTGCCAGCAGCCCGGGCGCATCTGTTAAAAACATTCAGTACTTC. Its translation is CASSPGASVKNIQYF. The chain joins TRBV16 to TRBJ2-4; D is unclear. Germline CDR1 and CDR2: KGHSY and FQNENV. V was trimmed by 4 bases and J by 4 bases, leaving 14 bases between them. This CDR3 contains 15 residues.

The V call is TRBV27, the J call TRBJ2-7, with TRBD2 matching 7 bases. Germline-derived CDR1 and CDR2 are MNHEY and SMNVEV (reference sequence). V dropped 5 bases and J dropped 4; count of bases not matched to a gene: 11. The CDR3 is made up of 15 amino acids. The CDR3 here is CASSLPPGGVYEQYV. Written as DNA, the CDR3 is TGTGCCAGCAGTCTCCCTCCGGGGGGTGTTTACGAGCAGTACGTC.

In its sample, this clonotype was seen many times. The chain is built from TRBV6-6 and TRBJ2-7; D ambiguous. This CDR3 is built from 13 residues. Germline V gene sequence: CDR1 MNHNY, CDR2 SVGAGI (reference sequence). V was trimmed by 5 bases and J by 3 bases, leaving 11 bases between them. The CDR3 region has the DNA TGTGCCAGCAGTCCCATTCCGGTCTACGAGCAGTACGTC. As protein: CASSPIPVYEQYV.

The chain has TRBV4-1 and TRBJ1-1; 8 nucleotides line up with TRBD1. CDR1 is MGHRA, CDR2 YSYEKL, per germline. CDR3 length: 16 amino acids. V lost 3 bases and J lost 7; bases outside the gene matches: 13. The CDR3 DNA reads TGCGCCAGCAGCCAGAGGGGGGCCCGGGACAGGCTTGAAGCTTTCTTT. Its translation is CASSQRGARDRLEAFF.

This clonotype was found many times. V usage is TRBV24-1 and J usage is TRBJ1-2, with D perhaps TRBD1 (5 bases). Germline-derived CDR1 and CDR2 are KGHDR and SFDVKD. V lost 9 bases to trimming and J lost 5 bases, with 15 bases between them. The CDR3 loop spans 13 amino acids. CDR3 amino acids: CATSGPGFYGYTF. For the CDR3, the DNA is TGTGCCACCTCGGGGCCAGGCTTTTATGGCTACACCTTC.

This chain connects TRBV12-3 or TRBV12-4 to TRBJ2-1; D remains unclear. Trimming pared 2 bases from V and 8 bases from J, leaving 7 bases between. This CDR3 comprises 12 residues. The DNA of the CDR3 is TGTGCCAGCAGTTTAAGGGCGGATGAGCAGTTCTTC. It codes for CASSLRADEQFF.

The chain employs TRBV7-3 and TRBJ2-3, with TRBD1 identical over 10 bases. The ends lost 2 bases at V and 4 bases at J; junction bases unmatched: 9. The germline CDR1 and CDR2 sequences are SGHTA and FQGTGA. This CDR3 contains 17 residues. In DNA, the CDR3 is TGTGCCAGCAGCTTAGAGGTTCGGGACAGGGGATCAGATACGCAGTATTTT. This translates into CASSLEVRDRGSDTQYF.

This clonotype showed up many times. The chain uses TRBV10-2 and TRBJ2-3; 7 nucleotides agree with TRBD2. The CDR3 loop spans 13 amino acids. J was trimmed by 1 base and V by 8 bases; bases with no gene match: 3. Germline CDR1 and CDR2: WSHSY and SAAADI. CDR3 region: CASGTSGTDTQYF. The CDR3, as DNA: TGCGCCAGCGGAACTAGCGGCACAGATACGCAGTATTTT.